This TCR beta chain appears in the sequencing data of a study of blood T cell repertoires in COVID-19. Study information: Whether acute or convalescent, the COVID-19 samples came from the United States, Italy and Spain. T cells, B-cell-depleted T cells, or PBMCs provided the cDNA or gDNA that served as material.

The CDR3 runs to 16 residues. Per the germline V gene, CDR1 is LNHNV and CDR2 is YYDKDF (reference sequence). V lost 4 bases, J lost 7 bases, and 17 bases lay in between. In the study's own analysis: Reference gene primer amplification gave estimated nucleated cell counts. The method was immunoSEQ multiplex PCR; TCRdb's version includes in-frame clones alone and lacks a portion of them. For V, J and clone size, that table is used; D and trimming come from the DNA. The sample records 110,000 or so clones, over 75% being singletons. This chain connects TRBV15 to TRBJ1-6; D might be TRBD1 (6 bases). The receptor was derived from a man aged 50-60 years with acute or convalescent COVID-19. The sequenced sample was peripheral blood. The CDR3 reads CATSTIPGTQNSPLHF. The CDR3 bases are TGTGCCACCAGCACAATACCCGGGACACAGAATTCACCCCTCCACTTT.